The T cell receptor (beta chain) under discussion was sequenced for a study of early T cells in non-severe SARS-CoV-2 infection. In this sample, this clonotype turned up a few times. The antigen remains unidentified. Study-wide results and caveats: Using VDJdb, the matching emphasized anti-spike CD8 responses while missing private and CD4 specificities.

TCRdb analysed the 5' RACE reads with MiXCR anew, one entry per CDR3 protein. The profile shows 65,000 to 85,000 distinct CDR3 sequences, about 13% of them singletons. Sequences were obtained from whole blood. The receptor was isolated from an adult who was a healthcare worker with PCR-confirmed SARS-CoV-2 infection or an uninfected control (not recorded which).

CDR3 in DNA: TGTGCCAGTAGTATACTTCCCGGACAGGGCACCGGGGAGCTGTTTTTT. This gives the protein CASSILPGQGTGELFF. The V and J genes are TRBV19 and TRBJ2-2, with 8 bases matching TRBD1. V dropped 2 bases and J dropped 4; count of bases not matched to a gene: 6. Germline V lookup: CDR1 LNHDA, CDR2 SQIVND (reference sequence). The CDR3 is made up of 16 amino acids.